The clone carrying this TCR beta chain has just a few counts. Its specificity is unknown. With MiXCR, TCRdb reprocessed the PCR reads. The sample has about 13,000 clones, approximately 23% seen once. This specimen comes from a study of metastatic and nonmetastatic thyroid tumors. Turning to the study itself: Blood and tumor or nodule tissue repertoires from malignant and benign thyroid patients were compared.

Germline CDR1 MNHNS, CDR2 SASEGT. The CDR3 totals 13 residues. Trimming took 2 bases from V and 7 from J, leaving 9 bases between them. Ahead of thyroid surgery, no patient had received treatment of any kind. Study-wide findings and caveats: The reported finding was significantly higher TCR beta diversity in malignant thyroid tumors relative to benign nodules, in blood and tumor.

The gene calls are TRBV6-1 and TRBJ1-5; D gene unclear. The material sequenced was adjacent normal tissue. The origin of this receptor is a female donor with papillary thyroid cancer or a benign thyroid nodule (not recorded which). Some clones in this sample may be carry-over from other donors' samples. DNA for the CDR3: TGTGCCAGCAGTGAACTTTCCTGGCAGCCCCAGCATTTT. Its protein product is CASSELSWQPQHF.